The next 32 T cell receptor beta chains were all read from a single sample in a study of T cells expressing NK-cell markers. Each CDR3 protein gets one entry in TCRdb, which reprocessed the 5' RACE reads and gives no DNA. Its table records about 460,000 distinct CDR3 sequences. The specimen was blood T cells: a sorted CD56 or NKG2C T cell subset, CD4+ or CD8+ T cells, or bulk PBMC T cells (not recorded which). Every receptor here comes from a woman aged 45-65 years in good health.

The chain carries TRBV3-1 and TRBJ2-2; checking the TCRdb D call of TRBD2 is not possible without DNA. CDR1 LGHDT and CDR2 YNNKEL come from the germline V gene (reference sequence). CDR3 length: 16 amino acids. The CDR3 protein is CASSQERGGRTGELFF.

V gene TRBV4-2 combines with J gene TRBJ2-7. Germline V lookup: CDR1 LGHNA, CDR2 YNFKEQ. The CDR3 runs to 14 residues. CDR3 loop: CASSQVVGPYEQYF.

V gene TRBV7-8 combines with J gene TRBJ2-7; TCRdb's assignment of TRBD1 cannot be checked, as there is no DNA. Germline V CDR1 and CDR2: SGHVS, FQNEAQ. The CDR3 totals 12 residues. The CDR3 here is CASSLGGGLEYF. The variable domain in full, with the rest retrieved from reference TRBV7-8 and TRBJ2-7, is GAGVSQSPRYKVAKRGQDVALRCDPISGHVSLFWYQQALGQGPEFLTYFQNEAQLDKSGLPSDRFFAERPEGSVSTLKIQRTQQEDSAVYLCASSLGGGLEYFGPGTRLTVT.

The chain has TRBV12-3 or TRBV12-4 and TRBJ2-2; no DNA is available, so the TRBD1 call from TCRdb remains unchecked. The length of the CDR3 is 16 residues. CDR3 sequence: CASRHTRIDRTGELFF.

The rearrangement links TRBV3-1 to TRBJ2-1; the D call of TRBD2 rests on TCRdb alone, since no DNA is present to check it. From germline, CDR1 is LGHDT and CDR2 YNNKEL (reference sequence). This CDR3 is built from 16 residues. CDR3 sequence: CASSLRGLAGRGEQFF.

This CDR3 is CASSLGVRSSYNEQFF. The chain has TRBV11-2 and TRBJ2-1. The CDR3 runs 16 residues. The germline V gene has CDR1 SGHAT and CDR2 FQNNGV.

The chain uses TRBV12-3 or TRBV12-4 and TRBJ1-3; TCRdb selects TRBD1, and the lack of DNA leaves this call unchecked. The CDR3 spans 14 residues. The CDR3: CASSLRGLGNTIYF.

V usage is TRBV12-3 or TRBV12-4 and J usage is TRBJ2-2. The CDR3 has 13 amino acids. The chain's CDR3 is CASTDQRAGELFF.

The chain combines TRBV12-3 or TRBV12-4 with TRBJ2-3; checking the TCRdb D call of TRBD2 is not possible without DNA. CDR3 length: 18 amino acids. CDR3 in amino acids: CASSAPAHKRESTDTQYF.

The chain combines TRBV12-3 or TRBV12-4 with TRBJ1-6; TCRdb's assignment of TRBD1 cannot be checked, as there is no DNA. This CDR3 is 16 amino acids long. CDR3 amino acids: CASSLVGAGGNSPLHF.

Here the CDR3 reads CASNRGGHEQFF. The chain has TRBV19 and TRBJ2-1; TCRdb outputs TRBD1, but without DNA this stays unchecked. The CDR3 contains 12 residues. Germline lookup yields CDR1 LNHDA and CDR2 SQIVND (reference sequence).

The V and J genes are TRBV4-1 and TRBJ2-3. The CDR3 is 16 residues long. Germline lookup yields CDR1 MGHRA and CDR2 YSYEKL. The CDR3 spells CASSQGIRGYTDTQYF.

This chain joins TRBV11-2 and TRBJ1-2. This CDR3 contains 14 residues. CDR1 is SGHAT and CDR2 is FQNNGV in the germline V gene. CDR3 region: CASSSWTELYGYTF.

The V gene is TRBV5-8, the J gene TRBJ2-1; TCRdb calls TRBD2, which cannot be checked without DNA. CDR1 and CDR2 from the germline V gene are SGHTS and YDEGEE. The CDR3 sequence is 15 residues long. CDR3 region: CASSLGLQNYNEQFF.

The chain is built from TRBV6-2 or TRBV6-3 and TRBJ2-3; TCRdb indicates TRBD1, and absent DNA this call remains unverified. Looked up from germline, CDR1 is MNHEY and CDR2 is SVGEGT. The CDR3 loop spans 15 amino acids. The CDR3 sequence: CASQTRDRSPDTQYF.

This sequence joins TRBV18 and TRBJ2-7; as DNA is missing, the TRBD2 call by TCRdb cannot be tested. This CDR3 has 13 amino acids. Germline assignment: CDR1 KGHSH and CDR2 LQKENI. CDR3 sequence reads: CASSLAGLYEQYF. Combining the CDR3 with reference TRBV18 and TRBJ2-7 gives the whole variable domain NAGVMQNPRHLVRRRGQEARLRCSPMKGHSHVYWYRQLPEEGLKFMVYLQKENIIDESGMPKERFSAEFPKEGPSILRIQQVVRGDSAAYFCASSLAGLYEQYFGPGTRLTVT.

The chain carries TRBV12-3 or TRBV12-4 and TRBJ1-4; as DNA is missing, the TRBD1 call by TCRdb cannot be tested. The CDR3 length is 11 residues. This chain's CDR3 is CASSRGEKLFF.

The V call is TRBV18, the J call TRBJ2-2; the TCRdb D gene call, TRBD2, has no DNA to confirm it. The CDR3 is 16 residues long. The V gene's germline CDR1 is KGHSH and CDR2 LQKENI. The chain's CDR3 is CASSPTDFSNTGELFF.

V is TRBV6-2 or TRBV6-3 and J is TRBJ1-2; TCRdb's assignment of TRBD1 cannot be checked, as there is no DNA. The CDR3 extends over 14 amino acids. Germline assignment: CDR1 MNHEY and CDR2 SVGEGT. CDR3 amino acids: CASSWTAARYGYTF.

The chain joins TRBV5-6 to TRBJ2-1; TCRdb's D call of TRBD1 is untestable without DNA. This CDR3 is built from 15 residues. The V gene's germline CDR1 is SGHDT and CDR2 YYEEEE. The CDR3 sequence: CASSLGPGPSNEQFF.

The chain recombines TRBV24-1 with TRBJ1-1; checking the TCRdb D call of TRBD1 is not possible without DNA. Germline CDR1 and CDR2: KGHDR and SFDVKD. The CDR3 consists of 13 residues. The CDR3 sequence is CATSRQENTEAFF.

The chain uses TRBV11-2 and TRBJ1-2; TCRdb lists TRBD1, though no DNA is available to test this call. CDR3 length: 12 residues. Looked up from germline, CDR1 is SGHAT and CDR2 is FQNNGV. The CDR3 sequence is CASSFDSYGYTF.

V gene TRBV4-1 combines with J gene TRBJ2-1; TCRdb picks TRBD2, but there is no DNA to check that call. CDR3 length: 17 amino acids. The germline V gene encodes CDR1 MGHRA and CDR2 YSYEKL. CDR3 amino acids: CASSPVWPTRGIDEQFF.

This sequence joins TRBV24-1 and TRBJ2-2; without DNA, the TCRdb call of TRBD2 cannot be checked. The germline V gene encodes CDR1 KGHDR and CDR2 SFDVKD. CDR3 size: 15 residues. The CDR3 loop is CATSDLLAGAGELFF.

The CDR3 loop is CASSLGSRQGTPYEQYF. V gene TRBV7-2 combines with J gene TRBJ2-7. The CDR3 extends over 17 amino acids. Germline V lookup: CDR1 SGHTA, CDR2 FQGNSA.

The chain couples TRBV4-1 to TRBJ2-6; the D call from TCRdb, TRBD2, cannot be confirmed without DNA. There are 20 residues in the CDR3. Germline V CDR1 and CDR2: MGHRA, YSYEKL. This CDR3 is CASSQIGLAGNQRGANVLTF.

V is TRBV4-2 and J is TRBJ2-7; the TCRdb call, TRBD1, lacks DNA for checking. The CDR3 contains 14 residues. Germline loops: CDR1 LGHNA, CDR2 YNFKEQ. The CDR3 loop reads CASSPGRRASEQYF.

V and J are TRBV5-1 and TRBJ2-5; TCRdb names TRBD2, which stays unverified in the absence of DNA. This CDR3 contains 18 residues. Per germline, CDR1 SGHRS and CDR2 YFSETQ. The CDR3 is CASSLSFLGSSRVETQYF.

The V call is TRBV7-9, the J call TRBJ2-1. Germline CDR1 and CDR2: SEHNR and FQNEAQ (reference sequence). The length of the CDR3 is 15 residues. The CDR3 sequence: CASSSTLFSINEQFF.

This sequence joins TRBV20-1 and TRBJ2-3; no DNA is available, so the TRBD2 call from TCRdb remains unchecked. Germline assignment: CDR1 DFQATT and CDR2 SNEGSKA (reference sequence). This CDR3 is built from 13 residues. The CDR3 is CSASTSVGDTQYF.

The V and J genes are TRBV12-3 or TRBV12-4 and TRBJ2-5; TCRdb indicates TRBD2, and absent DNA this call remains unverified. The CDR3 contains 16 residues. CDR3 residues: CASTILVGPHQETQYF.

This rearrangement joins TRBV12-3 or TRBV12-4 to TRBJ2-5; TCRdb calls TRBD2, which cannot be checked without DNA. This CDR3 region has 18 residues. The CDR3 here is CASRIGTSGFKYGETQYF.